The 23 T cell receptor beta chains below were found in one sample sequenced in a study of technical replicates of blood from several donors. Some clones are missing from TCRdb's copy, which holds only in-frame ones; the method was immunoSEQ multiplex PCR. The table shows approximately 87,000 clones, with approximately 94% occurring only once. Sequenced material: T cells isolated from PBMCs. Source of these receptors: a human donor in good health.

V is TRBV30 and J is TRBJ2-1, with D perhaps matching TRBD2 (6 bases). The germline V gene encodes CDR1 GTSNPN and CDR2 SVGIG (reference sequence). The CDR3 totals 16 residues. V was shortened by 0 bases and J by 12 bases, with 24 bases between the two germline ends. CDR3 region: CAWSVPGGGPPGRQFF. In nucleotides, the CDR3 is TGTGCCTGGAGTGTACCCGGGGGTGGCCCTCCCGGACGGCAGTTCTTC. The full variable domain, with the rest looked up from reference TRBV30 and TRBJ2-1, is SQTIHQWPATLVQPVGSPLSLECTVEGTSNPNLYWYRQAAGRGLQLLFYSVGIGQISSEVPQNLSASRPQDRQFILSSKKLLLSDSGFYLCAWSVPGGGPPGRQFFGPGTRLTVL.

This sequence joins TRBV18 and TRBJ2-7; 8 nucleotides line up with TRBD2. CDR3 length equals 14 residues. Germline V gene data show CDR1 as KGHSH and CDR2 as LQKENI. V trimming: 3 bases; J trimming: 6 bases; junction bases outside the gene matches: 7. CDR3 region: CASSPGTSILEQYF. In nucleotides, the CDR3 is TGTGCCAGCTCACCCGGGACTAGTATACTCGAGCAGTACTTC. The entire variable domain, with the rest obtained from reference TRBV18 and TRBJ2-7, is as follows: NAGVMQNPRHLVRRRGQEARLRCSPMKGHSHVYWYRQLPEEGLKFMVYLQKENIIDESGMPKERFSAEFPKEGPSILRIQQVVRGDSAAYFCASSPGTSILEQYFGPGTRLTVT.

The chain employs TRBV27 and TRBJ1-5; D remains ambiguous. CDR3 length: 17 residues. CDR1 is MNHEY, CDR2 SMNVEV, per germline (reference sequence). V was clipped by 3 bases and J by 5 bases, with 20 bases between them. The CDR3 region has the DNA TGTGCCAGCAGTTTGTATTCGGCCCCCGGGTCCCATCAGCCCCAGCATTTT. Amino acid sequence: CASSLYSAPGSHQPQHF.

The chain links TRBV28 to TRBJ2-5; D perhaps matches TRBD1 (6 bases). The CDR3 totals 17 residues. Germline values: CDR1 MDHEN, CDR2 SYDVKM. The ends were cut back, 5 bases at V and 0 bases at J, with 19 bases in the middle. CDR3 residues: CASSLPLTGKYQETQYF. CDR3 nucleotide sequence: TGTGCCAGCAGTCTACCTCTCACAGGGAAGTACCAAGAGACCCAGTACTTC.

The J gene is TRBJ2-2, the V gene TRBV28; 8 bases match TRBD2. CDR1 and CDR2 (germline): MDHEN, SYDVKM. This CDR3 has 15 residues. Trimming took 3 bases from V and 2 from J; bases not matched to a gene: 2. CDR3 region: CASSLVAGNTGELFF. The DNA for the CDR3 is TGTGCCAGCAGTTTGGTAGCGGGAAACACCGGGGAGCTGTTTTTT.

This rearrangement joins TRBV14 to TRBJ2-2, with 11 bases matching TRBD2. Germline V gene lookup returns CDR1 SGHDN and CDR2 FVKESK. J gave up 4 bases and V 3 bases, and 7 bases lay outside the gene matches. This CDR3 comprises 17 residues. The CDR3 DNA reads as TGTGCCAGCAGCCATTTTCTAGCGGGGGGAATCACCGGGGAGCTGTTTTTT. This sequence encodes CASSHFLAGGITGELFF.

The chain is built from TRBV5-1 and TRBJ1-1; 7 bases fit TRBD1. Germline lookup yields CDR1 SGHRS and CDR2 YFSETQ. Unmatched junction bases numbered 5, after V lost 3 bases and J lost 3 bases. The CDR3 covers 14 residues. This CDR3 is CASSSQGMDTEAFF. CDR3 nucleotides: TGCGCCAGCAGCTCACAGGGGATGGACACTGAAGCTTTCTTT.

The CDR3 nucleotides are TGTGCCAGCAGTGCAGGACTCGCAACTAATGAAAAACTGTTTTTT. Its translation: CASSAGLATNEKLFF. The chain joins TRBV6-4 to TRBJ1-4; no clear D. CDR1 is MRHNA, CDR2 SNTAGT, per germline. V was pared by 4 bases and J by 0 bases, with 9 bases between. This CDR3 is built from 15 residues.

The J gene is TRBJ2-3, the V gene TRBV11-3, with 10 bases identical to TRBD2. Per germline, CDR1 SGHNT and CDR2 YENEEA. CDR3 length equals 13 residues. The ends lost 5 bases at V and 6 bases at J; junction bases unmatched: 2. As DNA, the CDR3 is TGTGCCAGCAGCCAGACTAGCGGGGATACGCAGTATTTT. Translation: CASSQTSGDTQYF.

The chain is built from TRBV27 and TRBJ2-1; a weak D match, TRBD1 (6 bases). This CDR3 comprises 15 residues. CDR1 is MNHEY and CDR2 is SMNVEV in the germline V gene (reference sequence). The V end lost 5 bases, the J end lost 10 bases, and 21 bases lay between the germline ends. CDR3 coding DNA: TGTGCCAGCAGTGCCCACTTACAGGGTACCAGGGAGCAGTTCTTC. Translation: CASSAHLQGTREQFF.

The chain carries TRBV27 and TRBJ1-1; weak D call: TRBD1 (5 bases). Germline V gives CDR1 MNHEY, CDR2 SMNVEV (reference sequence). Trimming cost V 6 bases and J 1 base, with 9 bases left between them. There are 13 residues in the CDR3. The CDR3 loop is CASRVQGNTEAFF. In DNA, the CDR3 is TGTGCCAGCAGAGTCCAGGGGAACACTGAAGCTTTCTTT.

This clone was counted a single time. CDR3 sequence reads: CASSLGQGSGSPLHF. The CDR3 DNA is TGTGCCAGCAGCTTAGGACAGGGGTCGGGCTCACCCCTCCACTTT. The J gene is TRBJ1-6, the V gene TRBV7-2, with TRBD1 matching 8 bases. Unmatched junction bases numbered 6, after V lost 1 base and J lost 10 bases. This CDR3 contains 15 residues. The germline gives CDR1 SGHTA, CDR2 FQGNSA.

This clone was detected once. This chain connects TRBV5-4 to TRBJ2-7; D is unclear. V was cut by 0 bases and J by 3 bases, with 4 bases left in between. The CDR3 sequence is 12 residues long. In germline, CDR1 is SGHNT, CDR2 YYREEE (reference sequence). The CDR3 nucleotides read TGTGCCAGCAGCTTGGTTAACTACGAGCAGTACTTC. Translating it yields CASSLVNYEQYF.

The V and J genes are TRBV5-1 and TRBJ2-7, with TRBD1 matching 10 bases. The CDR3 sequence is 17 residues long. Per the germline V gene, CDR1 is SGHRS and CDR2 is YFSETQ. V lost 3 bases to trimming and J lost 3 bases; unmatched junction nucleotides: 12. The CDR3 sequence is CASSSLGTGEIVYEQYF. CDR3 DNA: TGCGCCAGCAGCTCCCTCGGGACAGGGGAGATCGTCTACGAGCAGTACTTC.

This sequence joins TRBV13 and TRBJ1-2; D possibly corresponds to TRBD1 (6 bases). The germline V gene has CDR1 PRHDT and CDR2 FYEKMQ (reference sequence). The ends were cut back, 0 bases at V and 8 bases at J, with 16 bases in the middle. The CDR3 spans 15 residues. The CDR3 DNA follows: TGTGCCAGCAGCTTAGGCCTAACAGGGACGGAGGGCTACACCTTC. This codes for CASSLGLTGTEGYTF. Full variable domain (rest looked up from reference TRBV13 and TRBJ1-2): AAGVIQSPRHLIKEKRETATLKCYPIPRHDTVYWYQQGPGQDPQFLISFYEKMQSDKGSIPDRFSAQQFSDYHSELNMSSLELGDSALYFCASSLGLTGTEGYTFGSGTRLTVV.

The V and J genes are TRBV4-2 and TRBJ2-3, with 10 bases aligning to TRBD2. J lost 2 bases, V lost 0 bases, and 5 bases had no gene match. This CDR3 is 17 amino acids long. The germline gives CDR1 LGHNA, CDR2 YNFKEQ. CDR3 in amino acids: CASSQEEREGLTDTQYF. Here the CDR3 DNA reads TGTGCCAGCAGCCAAGAAGAGCGGGAGGGCCTCACAGATACGCAGTATTTT.

The chain is built from TRBV29-1 and TRBJ1-1, with TRBD1 identical over 8 bases. CDR1 is SQVTM and CDR2 is ANQGSEA in the germline V gene. CDR3 length equals 16 residues. The ends lost 4 bases at V and 4 bases at J; junction bases unmatched: 14. The DNA of the CDR3 is TGCAGCGTTGCAAGGTTTGAGGCCGACAGGGGCACTGAAGCTTTCTTT. Translating gives CSVARFEADRGTEAFF.

V gene TRBV27 combines with J gene TRBJ1-1; no reliable D call. The CDR3 covers 15 residues. Germline CDR1 reads MNHEY; CDR2 reads SMNVEV (reference sequence). Trimming stripped 6 bases from V and 0 bases from J, with 14 bases between. DNA of the CDR3: TGTGCCAGCAGCGAAGGAGGAACATTGAACACTGAAGCTTTCTTT. As protein: CASSEGGTLNTEAFF.

Only one count was recorded for this clone. Here the CDR3 reads CASSEELLAGGPYEQYF. The CDR3 bases are TGTGCCAGCAGTGAAGAATTACTAGCGGGGGGCCCCTACGAGCAGTACTTC. The chain links TRBV6-1 to TRBJ2-7; the match to TRBD2 covers 12 bases. Germline CDR1 and CDR2: MNHNS and SASEGT. The CDR3 covers 17 residues. V lost 1 base, J lost 2 bases, and 6 bases stayed unmatched.

The J gene is TRBJ1-1, the V gene TRBV29-1; 7 positions match TRBD1. The trim removed 5 bases at V and 4 bases at J, leaving 4 bases unmatched. The germline V gene encodes CDR1 SQVTM and CDR2 ANQGSEA. The CDR3 is 12 amino acids. CDR3 in DNA: TGCAGCGTTCACCCAGGGGGCACTGAAGCTTTCTTT. Its protein product is CSVHPGGTEAFF. The whole variable domain, filled in from reference TRBV29-1 and TRBJ1-1, reads SAVISQKPSRDICQRGTSLTIQCQVDSQVTMMFWYRQQPGQSLTLIATANQGSEATYESGFVIDKFPISRPNLTFSTLTVSNMSPEDSSIYLCSVHPGGTEAFFGQGTRLTVV.

V is TRBV6-1 and J is TRBJ2-7, with D uncertain. Germline loops: CDR1 MNHNS, CDR2 SASEGT. V was shortened by 8 bases and J by 6 bases, with 8 bases between the two germline ends. This CDR3 has 10 amino acids. The CDR3 DNA reads TGTGCCAGCGGAGATGGCGAGCAGTACTTC. Its translation is CASGDGEQYF.

This chain joins TRBV4-1 and TRBJ2-5; the D gene is possibly TRBD2 (6 bases). This CDR3 contains 14 residues. CDR1 MGHRA and CDR2 YSYEKL come from the germline V gene. V shed 4 bases and J shed 2 bases, with 11 bases lying between them. The CDR3 coding sequence is TGCGCCAGCAGCCCCCTGGGGGGTCAAGAGACCCAGTACTTC. As protein: CASSPLGGQETQYF.

The rearrangement uses TRBV7-6 and TRBJ1-2, with 9 bases lining up with TRBD1. This CDR3 comprises 17 residues. V was pared by 1 base and J by 6 bases, with 12 bases of the junction left unmatched. The germline CDR1 and CDR2 sequences are SGHVS and FNYEAQ. The CDR3 region has the DNA TGTGCCAGCAGCTTAGTTCCCGGGACAGGGCCGCTTGATGGCTACACCTTC. Translating gives CASSLVPGTGPLDGYTF.